This paragraph reports one TCR beta chain. Its antigen remains unknown. This sample is drawn from a study of shared clonotypes between healthy human individuals. TCRdb's copy holds only in-frame clones and misses some; the assay was immunoSEQ multiplex PCR. The table lists roughly 2,000,000 clones, about 95% of them singletons. Findings and limits, study-wide: Clonotype sharing across donors was expected to vary with sequencing depth.

The germline V gene encodes CDR1 MNHEY and CDR2 SMNVEV (reference sequence). This CDR3 is built from 14 residues. Trimming took 1 base from V and 7 from J, leaving 11 bases between them. Naive CD8 cells were CD45RO-negative, positively selected for CCR7, excluding terminally differentiated effector memory CD45RA+ cells. This clonotype originated in a man aged 18 to 29 in good health. Source material: naive CD8+ T cells sorted from blood. The chain carries TRBV27 and TRBJ2-4; no reliable D call. The CDR3 reads CASSLLGPRNIQYF. In DNA form, the CDR3 reads TGTGCCAGCAGTTTATTGGGCCCCCGGAACATTCAGTACTTC.